The rows below give T cell receptor beta chains drawn from one sample of a study of shared clonotypes between healthy human individuals. Some clones are missing from TCRdb's copy, which holds only in-frame ones; the method was immunoSEQ multiplex PCR. The sample contains around 940,000 clones, 60% to 85% of which appear only once. Sequenced: memory CD4+ T cells sorted from blood. Receptors originate from a man between 18 and 29 years old in good health. Each CDR3 is given with its conserved first and last residue. The order of the fields is V gene, clone size, J gene, D gene, CDR3 DNA, CDR3 protein. A D gene is named only where the DNA matches it firmly. A clone size is listed for some rows: how often the clone was seen (once, few, many), or a class if it is expanded.

TRBV19,NA,TRBJ2-3,NA,TGTGCCAGTAGTGTGGATCGGCAGGGGGGGACAGATACGCAGTATTTT,CASSVDRQGGTDTQYF
TRBV2,NA,TRBJ2-1,TRBD2,TGTGCCAGCAAAGGGTGGGAACTAGCGGACAATGAGCAGTTCTTC,CASKGWELADNEQFF
TRBV19,NA,TRBJ1-5,NA,TGTGCCAGTAGTATAGATCGGCGTCAGCCCCAGCATTTT,CASSIDRRQPQHF
TRBV4-3,NA,TRBJ1-6,NA,TGCGCCAGCAGCCAAGAATACCAAACAACGAGCTCCTATAATTCACCCCTCCACTTT,CASSQEYQTTSSYNSPLHF
TRBV28,once,TRBJ1-1,NA,TGTGCCAGCAGTTCTCCGGGAGCAAGTAACACTGAAGCTTTCTTT,CASSSPGASNTEAFF
TRBV5-6,NA,TRBJ2-7,NA,TGTGCCAGCAGCGAACCGGGACGGAACTACGAGCAGTACTTC,CASSEPGRNYEQYF
TRBV28,once,TRBJ1-2,TRBD1,TGTGCCAGCAAAGGACAGGAGTATGGCTACACCTTC,CASKGQEYGYTF
TRBV5-4,few,TRBJ2-7,TRBD2,TGTGCCAGCAGCTTGGGAGGTAGCGGGAGTACTCCGCACGAGCAGTACTTC,CASSLGGSGSTPHEQYF
TRBV25-1,NA,TRBJ2-7,TRBD1,TGTGCCAGCAGTGGCCCTGGGACAGGGAGCTCCTACGAGCAGTACTTC,CASSGPGTGSSYEQYF
TRBV18,NA,TRBJ1-2,TRBD1,TGTGCCAGCTCACCGCGAACAGGGGGCTCAGGCGGTTATGGCTACACCTTC,CASSPRTGGSGGYGYTF
TRBV12-2,NA,TRBJ1-5,NA,TGTGCAAGTCGCCTCATGCAGCCCCAGCATTTT,CASRLMQPQHF
TRBV7-2,NA,TRBJ2-7,NA,TGTGCCAGCAGCTTAGCGGGTAGCTCCTACGAGCAGTACTTC,CASSLAGSSYEQYF
TRBV5-1,NA,TRBJ2-3,NA,TGCGCCAGCAGCCTGAACGACCCCCGCACAGATACGCAGTATTTT,CASSLNDPRTDTQYF
TRBV5-1,NA,TRBJ2-1,NA,TGCGCCAGCAGCTTGGGGTCGGGGTCAAGCTACAATGAGCAGTTCTTC,CASSLGSGSSYNEQFF
TRBV7-9,NA,TRBJ1-2,NA,TGTGCCAGCAGCTTATTCGGGGTTGGCTACACCTTC,CASSLFGVGYTF
TRBV2,NA,TRBJ2-3,NA,TGTGCCAGCAGTGAAAAACGGCCTGGGAGCGGAGGGACAGATACGCAGTATTTT,CASSEKRPGSGGTDTQYF
TRBV25-1,NA,TRBJ2-1,TRBD2,TGTGCCAGCAGTGAAGAGGGACTAGACGTCAATGAGCAGTTCTTC,CASSEEGLDVNEQFF
TRBV4-3,few,TRBJ1-3,NA,TGCGCCAGCAGCCAAGATAGCAAGAGCTCTGGAAACACCATATATTTT,CASSQDSKSSGNTIYF
TRBV19,NA,TRBJ1-2,NA,TGTGCCAGTAGTACTATATATGGAGTCTATGGCTACACCTTC,CASSTIYGVYGYTF
TRBV5-5,NA,TRBJ2-7,NA,TGTGCCAGCAGCTCGACGGCCGGGGGCTGGTACTACGAGCAGTACTTC,CASSSTAGGWYYEQYF
TRBV7-3,NA,TRBJ2-1,TRBD2,TGTGCCAGCAGCTTAAAAGCGGGGGCCAGCAATGAGCAGTTCTTC,CASSLKAGASNEQFF
TRBV5-1,few,TRBJ2-7,TRBD1,TGCGCCAGCGCTAGGTCCGAGACAGGGGTTTACGAGCAGTACTTC,CASARSETGVYEQYF
TRBV6-1,few,TRBJ2-5,TRBD2,TGTGCCAGCGGAAGACTAGCGGGGCAGGGAGAGACCCAGTACTTC,CASGRLAGQGETQYF
TRBV10-2,NA,TRBJ2-7,TRBD1,TGCGCCAGCAGTGATACCGGGACAGGGGGGAACGAGCAGTACTTC,CASSDTGTGGNEQYF
TRBV28,NA,TRBJ2-5,NA,TGTGCCAGCAGTGAACAGGGTTATGAAGAGACCCAGTACTTC,CASSEQGYEETQYF
TRBV7-9,NA,TRBJ2-5,TRBD1,TGTGCCAGCAGCTTAGGAACCGGGACAGGGAGGAAAGAGACCCAGTACTTC,CASSLGTGTGRKETQYF
TRBV4-3,NA,TRBJ1-2,NA,TGCGCCAGCAGCCAATCCAGAGAGTATGGCTACACCTTC,CASSQSREYGYTF
TRBV7-9,many,TRBJ2-3,TRBD2,TGTGCCAGCAGCACCCGACTAGCGGGAGGAGATACGCAGTATTTT,CASSTRLAGGDTQYF
TRBV28,NA,TRBJ1-3,NA,TGTGCCAGCAGCGGACCTACTGGAAACACCATATATTTT,CASSGPTGNTIYF
TRBV5-1,NA,TRBJ1-6,TRBD1,TGCGCCAGCAGTCGTGGACAGGCCCAGTATAATTCACCCCTCCACTTT,CASSRGQAQYNSPLHF
TRBV27,many,TRBJ2-2,TRBD1,TGTGCCAGCAGTTTAGGGACAGAGAACACCGGGGAGCTGTTTTTT,CASSLGTENTGELFF
TRBV19,few,TRBJ2-2,NA,TGTGCCAGTAGTCCACAGACAGCGAACACCGGGGAGCTGTTTTTT,CASSPQTANTGELFF
TRBV6-1,NA,TRBJ2-1,TRBD2,TGTGCCAGCATGACTAGCGGGAGTAAGAATGAGCAGTTCTTC,CASMTSGSKNEQFF
TRBV11-2,NA,TRBJ2-7,NA,TGTGCCAGCAGCTCCACTAACGGGAACGAGCAGTACTTC,CASSSTNGNEQYF
TRBV1,once,TRBJ1-6,NA,TGCACCAGCAGCCCATCGGAAGGGGCGTTTTCACCCCTCCACTTT,CTSSPSEGAFSPLHF
TRBV5-1,NA,TRBJ2-3,NA,TGCGCCAGCAGCTCCCAGGGAGATACGCAGTATTTT,CASSSQGDTQYF
TRBV7-9,NA,TRBJ1-1,TRBD1,TGTGCCAGCAGCCCGCGACAGGGGAAGAACACTGAAGCTTTCTTT,CASSPRQGKNTEAFF
TRBV5-1,NA,TRBJ2-2,TRBD1,TGCGCCAGCAGCTCCGGGACAGCGAACACCGGGGAGCTGTTTTTT,CASSSGTANTGELFF
TRBV28,NA,TRBJ1-1,TRBD1,TGTGCCAGCAGTAGGGACAGGGCCATGAACACTGAAGCTTTCTTT,CASSRDRAMNTEAFF
TRBV9,NA,TRBJ2-4,NA,TGTGCCAGCAGCCCAAATAGGGAAAACATTCAGTACTTC,CASSPNRENIQYF
TRBV10-3,NA,TRBJ1-1,TRBD1,TGTGCCATCAGTGGACAGGGCGGGTTGAACACTGAAGCTTTCTTT,CAISGQGGLNTEAFF
TRBV7-9,NA,TRBJ2-7,NA,TGTGCCAGCAGCTCCAGGGACGGACCCCCCCCGAACGAGCAGTACTTC,CASSSRDGPPPNEQYF
TRBV7-9,NA,TRBJ1-3,NA,TGTGCCAGCAGCTTAAGGGAGTCTGGAAACACCATATATTTT,CASSLRESGNTIYF
TRBV6-1,NA,TRBJ2-5,NA,TGTGCCAGCACCCGACAGGTCCAAGAGACCCAGTACTTC,CASTRQVQETQYF
TRBV6-5,NA,TRBJ2-1,NA,TGTGCCAGCAGAACGGGGAGATTCTCCTACAATGAGCAGTTCTTC,CASRTGRFSYNEQFF
TRBV7-2,NA,TRBJ2-7,NA,TGTGCCAGCATGAGGGACCGAAATTCCTACGAGCAGTACTTC,CASMRDRNSYEQYF